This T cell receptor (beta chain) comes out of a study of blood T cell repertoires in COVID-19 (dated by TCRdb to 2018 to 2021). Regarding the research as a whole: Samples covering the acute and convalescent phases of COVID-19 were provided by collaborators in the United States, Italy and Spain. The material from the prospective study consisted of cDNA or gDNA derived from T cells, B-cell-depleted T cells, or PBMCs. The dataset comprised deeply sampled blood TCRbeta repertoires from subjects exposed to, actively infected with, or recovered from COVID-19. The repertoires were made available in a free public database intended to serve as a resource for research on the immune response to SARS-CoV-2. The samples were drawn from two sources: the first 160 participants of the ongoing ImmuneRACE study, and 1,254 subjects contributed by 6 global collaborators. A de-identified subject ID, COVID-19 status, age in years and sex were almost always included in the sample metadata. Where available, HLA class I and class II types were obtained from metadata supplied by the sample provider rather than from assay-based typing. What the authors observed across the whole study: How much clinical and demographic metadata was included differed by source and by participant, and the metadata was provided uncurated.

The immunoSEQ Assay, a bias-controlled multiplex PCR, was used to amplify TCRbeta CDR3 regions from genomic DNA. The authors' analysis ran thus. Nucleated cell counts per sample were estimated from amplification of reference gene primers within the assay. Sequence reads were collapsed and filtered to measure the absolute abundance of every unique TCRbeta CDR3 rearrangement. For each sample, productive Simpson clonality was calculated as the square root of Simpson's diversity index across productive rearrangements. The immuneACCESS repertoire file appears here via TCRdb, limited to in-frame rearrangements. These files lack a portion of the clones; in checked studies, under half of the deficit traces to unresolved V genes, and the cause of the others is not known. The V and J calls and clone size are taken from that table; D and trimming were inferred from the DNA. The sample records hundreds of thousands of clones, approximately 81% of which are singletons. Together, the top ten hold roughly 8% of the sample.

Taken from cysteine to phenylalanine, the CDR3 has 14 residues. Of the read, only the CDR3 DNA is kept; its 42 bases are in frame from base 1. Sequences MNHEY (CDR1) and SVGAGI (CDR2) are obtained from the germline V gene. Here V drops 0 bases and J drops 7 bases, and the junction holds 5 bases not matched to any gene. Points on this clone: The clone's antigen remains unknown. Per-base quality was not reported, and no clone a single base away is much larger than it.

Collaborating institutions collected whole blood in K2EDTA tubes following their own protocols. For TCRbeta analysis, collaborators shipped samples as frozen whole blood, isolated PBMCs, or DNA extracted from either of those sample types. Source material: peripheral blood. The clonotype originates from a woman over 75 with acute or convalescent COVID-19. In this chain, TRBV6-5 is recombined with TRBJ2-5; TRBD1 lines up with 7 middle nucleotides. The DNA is TGTGCCAGCAGTTACTCAGGGGGCGGTGGGACCCAGTACTTC. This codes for CASSYSGGGGTQYF.